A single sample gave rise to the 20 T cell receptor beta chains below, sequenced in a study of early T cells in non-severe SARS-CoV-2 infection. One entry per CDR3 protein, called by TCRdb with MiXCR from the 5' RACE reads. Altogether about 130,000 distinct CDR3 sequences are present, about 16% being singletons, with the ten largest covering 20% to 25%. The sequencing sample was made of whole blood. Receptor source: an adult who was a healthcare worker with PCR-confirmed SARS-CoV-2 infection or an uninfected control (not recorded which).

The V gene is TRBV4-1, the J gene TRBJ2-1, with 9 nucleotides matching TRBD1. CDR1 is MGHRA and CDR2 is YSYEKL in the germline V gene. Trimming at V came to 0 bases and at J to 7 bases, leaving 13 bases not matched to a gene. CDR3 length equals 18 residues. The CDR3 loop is CASSQDWNPGQGANEQFF. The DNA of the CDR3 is TGCGCCAGCAGCCAAGACTGGAACCCGGGACAGGGCGCTAATGAGCAGTTCTTC.

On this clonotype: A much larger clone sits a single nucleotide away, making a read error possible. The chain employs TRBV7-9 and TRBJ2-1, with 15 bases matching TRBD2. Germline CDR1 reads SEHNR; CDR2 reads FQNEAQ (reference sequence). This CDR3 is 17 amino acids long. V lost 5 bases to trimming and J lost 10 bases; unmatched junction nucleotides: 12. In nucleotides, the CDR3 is TGTGCCAGCAGCACCCGAAGGACTAGCGGGGGGGCATTCGAGCAGTTCTTC. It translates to CASSTRRTSGGAFEQFF.

The CDR3 sequence is CASRTQGGNTEAFF. The CDR3, as DNA: TGCGCCAGCAGGACACAGGGAGGGAACACTGAAGCTTTCTTT. V and J are TRBV5-1 and TRBJ1-1, with D possibly being TRBD1 (6 bases). Germline V CDR1 and CDR2: SGHRS, YFSETQ. This CDR3 has 14 amino acids. V lost 5 bases to trimming and J lost 1 base, with 12 bases between them.

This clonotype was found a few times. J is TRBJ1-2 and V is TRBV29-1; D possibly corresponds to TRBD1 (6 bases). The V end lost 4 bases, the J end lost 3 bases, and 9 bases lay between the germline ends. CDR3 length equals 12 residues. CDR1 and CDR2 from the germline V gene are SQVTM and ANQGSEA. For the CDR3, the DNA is TGCAGCGTTGGGGCAGGGGACTATGGCTACACCTTC. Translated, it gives CSVGAGDYGYTF.

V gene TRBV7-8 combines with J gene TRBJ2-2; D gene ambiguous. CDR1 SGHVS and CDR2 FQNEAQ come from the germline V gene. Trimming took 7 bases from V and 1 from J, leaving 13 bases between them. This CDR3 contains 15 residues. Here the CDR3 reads CASTNPGLNTGELFF. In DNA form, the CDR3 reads TGTGCCAGCACGAATCCGGGCCTGAACACCGGGGAGCTGTTTTTT.

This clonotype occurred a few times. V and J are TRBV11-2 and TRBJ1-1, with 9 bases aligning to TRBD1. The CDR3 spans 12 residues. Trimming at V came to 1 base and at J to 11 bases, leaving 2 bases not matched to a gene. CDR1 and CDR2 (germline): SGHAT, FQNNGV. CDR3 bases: TGTGCCAGCAGCTTAGGGACAGGGGCGGCTTTCTTT. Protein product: CASSLGTGAAFF.

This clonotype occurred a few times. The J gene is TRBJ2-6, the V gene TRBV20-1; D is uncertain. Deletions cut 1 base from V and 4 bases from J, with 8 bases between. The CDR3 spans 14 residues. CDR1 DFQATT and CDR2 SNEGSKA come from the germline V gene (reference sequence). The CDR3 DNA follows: TGCAGTGCTAGAGCTGCCTCCGGGGCCAACGTCCTGACTTTC. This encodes CSARAASGANVLTF.

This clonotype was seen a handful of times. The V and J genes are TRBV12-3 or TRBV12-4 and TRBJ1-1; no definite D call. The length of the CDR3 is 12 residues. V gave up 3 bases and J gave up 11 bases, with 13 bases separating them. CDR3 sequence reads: CASSFSQTTAFF. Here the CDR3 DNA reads TGTGCCAGCAGTTTTAGTCAAACGACGGCTTTCTTT.

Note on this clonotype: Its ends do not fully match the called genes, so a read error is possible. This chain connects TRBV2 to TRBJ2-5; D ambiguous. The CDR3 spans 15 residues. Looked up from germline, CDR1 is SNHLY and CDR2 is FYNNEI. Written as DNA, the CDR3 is TGTGTCAGCACTGATGTGTGGGCAGTAGAAGAGACCCAGTACTTC. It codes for CVSTDVWAVEETQYF.

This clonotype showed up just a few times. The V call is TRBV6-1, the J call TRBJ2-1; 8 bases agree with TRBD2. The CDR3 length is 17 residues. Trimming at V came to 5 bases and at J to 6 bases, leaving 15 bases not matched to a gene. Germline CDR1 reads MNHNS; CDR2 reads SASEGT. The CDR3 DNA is TGTGCCAGCAGTTCACGAACTAGCGGTCTGGGATTCAATGAGCAGTTCTTC. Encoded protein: CASSSRTSGLGFNEQFF.

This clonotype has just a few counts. CDR3 sequence: CASSQARQEEKLFF. The CDR3 bases are TGTGCCAGCAGCCAAGCCCGGCAGGAGGAAAAACTGTTTTTT. The gene calls are TRBV21-1 and TRBJ1-4. TRBV21-1 is termed a pseudogene. The CDR3 totals 14 residues.

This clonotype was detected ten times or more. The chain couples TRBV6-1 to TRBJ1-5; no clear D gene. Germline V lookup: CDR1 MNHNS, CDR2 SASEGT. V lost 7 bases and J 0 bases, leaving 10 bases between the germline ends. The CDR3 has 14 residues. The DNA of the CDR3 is TGTGCCAGCAATACTCAGAATAGCAATCAGCCCCAGCATTTT. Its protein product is CASNTQNSNQPQHF.

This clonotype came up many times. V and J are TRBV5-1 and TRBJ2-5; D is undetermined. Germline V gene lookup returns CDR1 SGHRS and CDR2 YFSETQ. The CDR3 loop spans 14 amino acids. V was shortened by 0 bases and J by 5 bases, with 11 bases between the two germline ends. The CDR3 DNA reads TGCGCCAGCAGCTTGGCCGTAGCAAGGGAGACCCAGTACTTC. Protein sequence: CASSLAVARETQYF.

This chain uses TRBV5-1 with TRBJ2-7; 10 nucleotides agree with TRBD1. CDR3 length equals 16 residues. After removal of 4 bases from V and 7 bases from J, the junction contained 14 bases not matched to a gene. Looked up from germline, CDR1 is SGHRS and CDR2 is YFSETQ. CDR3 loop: CASSPTPGQGNWEQYF. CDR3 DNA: TGCGCCAGCAGCCCTACTCCGGGACAGGGGAATTGGGAGCAGTACTTC.

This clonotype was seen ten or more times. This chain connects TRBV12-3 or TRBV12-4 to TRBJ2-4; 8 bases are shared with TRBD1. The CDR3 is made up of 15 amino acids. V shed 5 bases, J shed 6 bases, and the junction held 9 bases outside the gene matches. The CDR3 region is CASSVADREANIQYF. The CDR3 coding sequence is TGTGCCAGCAGTGTGGCGGACAGGGAGGCAAACATTCAGTACTTC.

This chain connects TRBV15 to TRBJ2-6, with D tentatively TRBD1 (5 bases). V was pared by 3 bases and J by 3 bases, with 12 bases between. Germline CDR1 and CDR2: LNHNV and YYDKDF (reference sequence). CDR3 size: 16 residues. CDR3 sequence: CATSRAAGLGANVLTF. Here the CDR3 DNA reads TGTGCCACCAGCAGGGCTGCAGGGCTTGGGGCCAACGTCCTGACTTTC.

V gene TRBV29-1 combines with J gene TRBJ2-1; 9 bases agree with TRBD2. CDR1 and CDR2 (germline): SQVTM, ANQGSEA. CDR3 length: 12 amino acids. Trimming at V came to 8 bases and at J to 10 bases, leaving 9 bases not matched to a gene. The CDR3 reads CSTGQAGGEQFF. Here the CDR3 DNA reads TGCAGCACCGGACAGGCGGGAGGGGAGCAGTTCTTC.

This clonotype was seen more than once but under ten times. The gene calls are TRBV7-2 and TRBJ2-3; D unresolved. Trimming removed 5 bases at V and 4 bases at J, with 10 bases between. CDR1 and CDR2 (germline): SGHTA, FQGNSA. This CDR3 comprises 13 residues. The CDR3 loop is CASSVSMADTQYF. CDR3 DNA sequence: TGTGCCAGCAGCGTCTCGATGGCAGATACGCAGTATTTT.

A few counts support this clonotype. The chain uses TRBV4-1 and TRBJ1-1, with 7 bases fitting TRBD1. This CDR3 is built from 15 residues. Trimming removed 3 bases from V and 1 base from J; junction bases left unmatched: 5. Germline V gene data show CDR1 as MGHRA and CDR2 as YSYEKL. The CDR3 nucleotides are TGCGCCAGCAGCCAGGTGGGACAGCGGAACACTGAAGCTTTCTTT. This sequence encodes CASSQVGQRNTEAFF.

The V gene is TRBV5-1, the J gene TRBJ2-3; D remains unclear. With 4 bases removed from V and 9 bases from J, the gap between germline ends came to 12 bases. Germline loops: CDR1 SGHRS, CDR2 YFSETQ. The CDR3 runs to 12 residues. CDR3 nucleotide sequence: TGCGCCAGCAGCCCTTCTATGTCGACGCAGTATTTT. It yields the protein CASSPSMSTQYF.